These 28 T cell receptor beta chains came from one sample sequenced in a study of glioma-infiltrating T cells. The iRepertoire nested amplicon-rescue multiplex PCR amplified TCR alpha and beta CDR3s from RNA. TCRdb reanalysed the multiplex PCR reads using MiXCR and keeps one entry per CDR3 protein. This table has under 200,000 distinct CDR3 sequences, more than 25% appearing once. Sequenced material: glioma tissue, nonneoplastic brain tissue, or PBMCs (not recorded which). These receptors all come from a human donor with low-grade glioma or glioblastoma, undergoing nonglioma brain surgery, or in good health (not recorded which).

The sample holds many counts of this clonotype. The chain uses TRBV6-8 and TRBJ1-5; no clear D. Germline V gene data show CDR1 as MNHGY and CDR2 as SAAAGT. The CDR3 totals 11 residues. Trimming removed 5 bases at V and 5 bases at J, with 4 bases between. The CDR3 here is CASSPDQPQHF. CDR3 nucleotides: TGTGCCAGCAGTCCAGATCAGCCCCAGCATTTT.

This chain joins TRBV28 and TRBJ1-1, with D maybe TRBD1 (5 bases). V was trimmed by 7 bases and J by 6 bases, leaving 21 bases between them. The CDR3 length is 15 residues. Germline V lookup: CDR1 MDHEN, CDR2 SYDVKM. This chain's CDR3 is CASKLGGGERAEAFF. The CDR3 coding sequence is TGTGCCAGCAAATTGGGGGGAGGGGAGAGGGCTGAAGCTTTCTTT.

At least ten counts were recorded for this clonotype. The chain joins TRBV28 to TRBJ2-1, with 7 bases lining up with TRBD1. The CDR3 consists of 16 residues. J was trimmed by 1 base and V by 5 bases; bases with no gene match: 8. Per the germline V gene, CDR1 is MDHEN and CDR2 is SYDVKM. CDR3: CASSLTDRRSYNEQFF. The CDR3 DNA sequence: TGTGCCAGCAGTCTGACGGACAGGAGATCCTACAATGAGCAGTTCTTC.

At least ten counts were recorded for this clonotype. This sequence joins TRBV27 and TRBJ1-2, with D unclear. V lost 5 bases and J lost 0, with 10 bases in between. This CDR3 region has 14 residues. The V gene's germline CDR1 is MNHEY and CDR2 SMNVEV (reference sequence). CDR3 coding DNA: TGTGCCAGCAGTCAGCTGTCAGCTAACTATGGCTACACCTTC. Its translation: CASSQLSANYGYTF.

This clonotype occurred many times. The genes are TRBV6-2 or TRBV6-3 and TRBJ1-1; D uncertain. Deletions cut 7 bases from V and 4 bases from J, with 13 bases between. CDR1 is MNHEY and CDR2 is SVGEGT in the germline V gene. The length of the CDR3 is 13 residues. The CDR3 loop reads CASNTPRGTEAFF. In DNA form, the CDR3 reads TGTGCCAGCAACACTCCACGAGGCACTGAAGCTTTCTTT.

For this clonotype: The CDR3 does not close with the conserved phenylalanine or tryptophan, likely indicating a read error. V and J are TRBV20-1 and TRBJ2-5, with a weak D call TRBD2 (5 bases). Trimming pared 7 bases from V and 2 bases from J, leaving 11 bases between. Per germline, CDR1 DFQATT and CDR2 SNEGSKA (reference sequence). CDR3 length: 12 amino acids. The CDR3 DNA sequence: TGCAGTGTTTCGGACTGGCAAGAGACCCAGTACCTC. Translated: CSVSDWQETQYL.

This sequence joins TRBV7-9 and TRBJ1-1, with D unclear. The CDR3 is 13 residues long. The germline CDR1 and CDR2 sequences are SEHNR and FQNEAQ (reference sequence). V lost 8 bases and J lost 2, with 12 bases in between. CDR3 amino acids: CASGRSSNTEAFF. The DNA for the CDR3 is TGTGCCAGCGGCCGATCTTCTAACACTGAAGCTTTCTTT. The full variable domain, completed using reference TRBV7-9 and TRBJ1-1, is DTGVSQNPRHKITKRGQNVTFRCDPISEHNRLYWYRQTLGQGPEFLTYFQNEAQLEKSRLLSDRFSAERPKGSFSTLEIQRTEQGDSAMYLCASGRSSNTEAFFGQGTRLTVV.

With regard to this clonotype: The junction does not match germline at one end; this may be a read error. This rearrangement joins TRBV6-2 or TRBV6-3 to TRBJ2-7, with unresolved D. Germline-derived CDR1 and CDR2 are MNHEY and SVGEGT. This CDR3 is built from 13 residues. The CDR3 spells CASSDPGSYGQYF. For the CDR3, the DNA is TGTGCCAGCAGTGACCCGGGTTCCTACGGGCAGTACTTC.

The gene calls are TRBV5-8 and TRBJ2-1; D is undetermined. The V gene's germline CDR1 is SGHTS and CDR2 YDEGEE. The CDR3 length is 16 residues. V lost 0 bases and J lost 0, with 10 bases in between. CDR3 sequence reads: CASSLVASSSYNEQFF. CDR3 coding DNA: TGTGCCAGCAGCTTGGTAGCTTCGAGCTCCTACAATGAGCAGTTCTTC. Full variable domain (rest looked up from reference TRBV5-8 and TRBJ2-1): EAGVTQSPTHLIKTRGQQATLRCSPISGHTSVYWYQQALGLGLQFLLWYDEGEERNRGNFPPRFSGRQFPNYSSELNVNALELEDSALYLCASSLVASSSYNEQFFGPGTRLTVL.

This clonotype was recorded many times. The CDR3 bases are TGTGCCAGCAGTTTCGGCAGGGACACTGAAGCTTTCTTT. Its translation is CASSFGRDTEAFF. The chain employs TRBV2 and TRBJ1-1; TRBD1 is a possible D gene (5 bases). Trimming shortened V by 5 bases and J by 3 bases, and 10 bases separated the two germline ends. The CDR3 has 13 amino acids. Germline V CDR1 and CDR2: SNHLY, FYNNEI.

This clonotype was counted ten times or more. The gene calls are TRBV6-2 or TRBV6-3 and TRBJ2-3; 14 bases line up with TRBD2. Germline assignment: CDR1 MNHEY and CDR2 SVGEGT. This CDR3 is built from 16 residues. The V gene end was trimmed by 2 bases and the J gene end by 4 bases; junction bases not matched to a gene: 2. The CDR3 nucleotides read TGTGCCAGCAGTTACGGGACTAGCGGGAGTCCAGATACGCAGTATTTT. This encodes CASSYGTSGSPDTQYF.

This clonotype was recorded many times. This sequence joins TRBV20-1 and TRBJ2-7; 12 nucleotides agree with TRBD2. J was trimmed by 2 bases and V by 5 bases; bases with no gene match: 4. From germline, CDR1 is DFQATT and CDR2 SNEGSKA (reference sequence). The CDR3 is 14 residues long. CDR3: CSAGTSGRTYEQYF. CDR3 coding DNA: TGCAGTGCTGGTACTAGCGGGAGGACCTACGAGCAGTACTTC.

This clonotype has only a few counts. The CDR3 coding sequence is TGCGCCAGCAGCCAAGGGACAGGGGAGCTAGCGGGAGCGGTAGATACGCAGTATTTT. Its protein is CASSQGTGELAGAVDTQYF. This chain uses TRBV4-1 with TRBJ2-3, with D perhaps TRBD2 (10 bases). This CDR3 is built from 19 residues. CDR1 and CDR2 from the germline V gene are MGHRA and YSYEKL. Trimming stripped 1 base from V and 5 bases from J, with 25 bases between.

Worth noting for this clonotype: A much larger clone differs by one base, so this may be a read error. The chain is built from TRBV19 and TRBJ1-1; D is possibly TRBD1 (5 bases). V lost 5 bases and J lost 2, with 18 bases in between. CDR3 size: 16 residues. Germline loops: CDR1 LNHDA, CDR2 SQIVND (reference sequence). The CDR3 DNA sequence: TGTGCCAGTAGTTATCAGGGACTCTCCATTAACACTGAAGCTTTCTTT. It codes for CASSYQGLSINTEAFF.

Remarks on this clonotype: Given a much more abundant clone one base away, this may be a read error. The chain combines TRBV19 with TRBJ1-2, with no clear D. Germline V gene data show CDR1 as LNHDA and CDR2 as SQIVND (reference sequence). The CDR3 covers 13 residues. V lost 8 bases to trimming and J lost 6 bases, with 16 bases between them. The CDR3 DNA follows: TGTGCCAGTTCCCCCAGGATTTACCATGGCTACACCTTC. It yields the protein CASSPRIYHGYTF.

The CDR3, as DNA: TGTGCCAGCAGCCTCCGGGACAGGGGGAACGAGCAGTACTTC. Its translation: CASSLRDRGNEQYF. The chain combines TRBV13 with TRBJ2-7, with TRBD1 identical over 11 bases. CDR3 length: 14 amino acids. V shed 5 bases, J shed 5 bases, and the junction held 5 bases outside the gene matches. Germline CDR1 reads PRHDT; CDR2 reads FYEKMQ (reference sequence).

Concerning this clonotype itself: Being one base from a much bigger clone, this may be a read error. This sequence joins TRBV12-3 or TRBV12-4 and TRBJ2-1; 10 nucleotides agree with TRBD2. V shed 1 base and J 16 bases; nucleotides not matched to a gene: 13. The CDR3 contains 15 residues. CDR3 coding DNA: TGTGCCAGCAGTTTAGGAGCGGGAGGGACCTTGGCTCATTTCTTC. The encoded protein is CASSLGAGGTLAHFF.

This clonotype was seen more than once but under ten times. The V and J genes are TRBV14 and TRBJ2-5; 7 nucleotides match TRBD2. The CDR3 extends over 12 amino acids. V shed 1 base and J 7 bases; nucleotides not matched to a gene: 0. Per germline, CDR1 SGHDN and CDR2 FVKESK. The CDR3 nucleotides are TGTGCCAGCAGCCAAGGCGGGGGGACCCAGTACTTC. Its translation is CASSQGGGTQYF.

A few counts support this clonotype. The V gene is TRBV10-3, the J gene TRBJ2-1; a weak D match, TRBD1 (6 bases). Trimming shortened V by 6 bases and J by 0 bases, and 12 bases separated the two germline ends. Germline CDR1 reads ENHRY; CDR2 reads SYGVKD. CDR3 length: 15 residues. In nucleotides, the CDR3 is TGTGCCATCAGCAGGGGCGTTAGCTCCTACAATGAGCAGTTCTTC. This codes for CAISRGVSSYNEQFF.

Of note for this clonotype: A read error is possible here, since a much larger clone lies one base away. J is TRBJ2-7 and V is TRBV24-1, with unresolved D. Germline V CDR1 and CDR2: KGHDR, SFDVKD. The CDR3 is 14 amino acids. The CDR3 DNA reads TGTGTCACCAGTGATACCGGAGTTCGGGACGAGCAGTACTTC. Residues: CVTSDTGVRDEQYF.

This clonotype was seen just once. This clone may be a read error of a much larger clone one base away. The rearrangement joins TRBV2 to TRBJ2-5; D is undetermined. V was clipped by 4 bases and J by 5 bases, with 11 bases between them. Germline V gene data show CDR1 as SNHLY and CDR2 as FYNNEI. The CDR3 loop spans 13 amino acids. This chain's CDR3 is CASSVSHRETQYF. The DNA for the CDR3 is TGTGCCAGCAGTGTATCACACCGGGAGACCCAGTACTTC.

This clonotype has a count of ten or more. In DNA, the CDR3 is TGTGCCAGCAGCCCGGTCCCGAGCTCCTACAATGAGCAGTTCTTC. Protein sequence: CASSPVPSSYNEQFF. The chain joins TRBV27 to TRBJ2-1; D is uncertain. Germline loops: CDR1 MNHEY, CDR2 SMNVEV (reference sequence). The CDR3 is made up of 15 amino acids. V lost 6 bases and J lost 0, with 12 bases in between.

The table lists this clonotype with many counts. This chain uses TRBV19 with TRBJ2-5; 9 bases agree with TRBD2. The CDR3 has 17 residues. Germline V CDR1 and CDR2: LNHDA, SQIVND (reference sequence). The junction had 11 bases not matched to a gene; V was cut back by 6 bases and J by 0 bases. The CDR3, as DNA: TGTGCCAGTAGCCTGGGCGAAACTAGCGGGTACCAAGAGACCCAGTACTTC. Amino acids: CASSLGETSGYQETQYF.

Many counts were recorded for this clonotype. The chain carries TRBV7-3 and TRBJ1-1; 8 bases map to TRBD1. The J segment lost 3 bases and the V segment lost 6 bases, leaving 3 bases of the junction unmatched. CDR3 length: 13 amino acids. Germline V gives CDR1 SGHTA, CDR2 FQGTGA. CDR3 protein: CASRKQGDTEAFF. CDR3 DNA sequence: TGTGCCAGCAGGAAACAGGGGGACACTGAAGCTTTCTTT.

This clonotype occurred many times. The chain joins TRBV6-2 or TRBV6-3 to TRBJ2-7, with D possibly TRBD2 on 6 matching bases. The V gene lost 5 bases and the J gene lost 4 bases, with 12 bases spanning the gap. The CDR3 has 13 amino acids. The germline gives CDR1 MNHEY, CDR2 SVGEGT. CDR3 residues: CASSMLALYEQYF. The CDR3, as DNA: TGTGCCAGCAGTATGCTAGCGTTATACGAGCAGTACTTC.

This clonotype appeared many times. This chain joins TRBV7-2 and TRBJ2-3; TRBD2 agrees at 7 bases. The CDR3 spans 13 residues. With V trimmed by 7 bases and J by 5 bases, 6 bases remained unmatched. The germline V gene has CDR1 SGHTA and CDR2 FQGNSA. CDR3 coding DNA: TGTGCCAGCATCCAAGGCGGGGGAGATACGCAGTATTTT. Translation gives CASIQGGGDTQYF.

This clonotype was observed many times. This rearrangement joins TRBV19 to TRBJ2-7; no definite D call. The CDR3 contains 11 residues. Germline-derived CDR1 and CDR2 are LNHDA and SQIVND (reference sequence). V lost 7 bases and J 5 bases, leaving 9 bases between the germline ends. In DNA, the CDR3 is TGTGCCAGTACGGGCTGGAACGAGCAGTACTTC. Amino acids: CASTGWNEQYF.

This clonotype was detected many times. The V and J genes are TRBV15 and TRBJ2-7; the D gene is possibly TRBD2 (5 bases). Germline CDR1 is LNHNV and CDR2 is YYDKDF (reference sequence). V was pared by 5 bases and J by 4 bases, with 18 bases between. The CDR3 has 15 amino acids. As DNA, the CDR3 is TGTGCCACCAGCCGGGATCCGGGATCGACTTACGAGCAGTACTTC. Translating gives CATSRDPGSTYEQYF.